This T cell receptor beta chain is from a study of T cell changes during pregnancy in multiple sclerosis. V gave up 4 bases and J gave up 5 bases; unmatched junction bases: 13. This CDR3 contains 16 residues. CDR1 MNHEY and CDR2 SMNVEV come from the germline V gene (reference sequence). Profiled with immunoSEQ multiplex PCR; TCRdb holds only in-frame clones, not every one. The sample has about 44,000 clones, around 90% seen once. The material sequenced was CD4+ T cells from peripheral blood mononuclear cells, taken in the first trimester of pregnancy. The clonotype was recovered from a female donor with multiple sclerosis, enrolled in a pregnancy study. The J gene is TRBJ2-5, the V gene TRBV27; 7 positions match TRBD2. The CDR3 sequence: CASSSLMGGGHETQYF. The CDR3 nucleotides read TGTGCCAGCAGTTCCTTAATGGGGGGAGGGCACGAGACCCAGTACTTC.